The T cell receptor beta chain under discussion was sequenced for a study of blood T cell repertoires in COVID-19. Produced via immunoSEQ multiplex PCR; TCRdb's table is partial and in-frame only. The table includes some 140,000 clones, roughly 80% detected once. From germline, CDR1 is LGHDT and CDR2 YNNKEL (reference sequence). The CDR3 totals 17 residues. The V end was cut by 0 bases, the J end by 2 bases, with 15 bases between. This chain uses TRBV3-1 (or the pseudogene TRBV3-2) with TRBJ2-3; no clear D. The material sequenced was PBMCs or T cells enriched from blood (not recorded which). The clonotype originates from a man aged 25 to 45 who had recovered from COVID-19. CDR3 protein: CASSQERGLPITDTQYF. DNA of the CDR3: TGTGCCAGCAGCCAAGAACGTGGTCTGCCTATCACAGATACGCAGTATTTT.